The 8 T cell receptor beta chains reported below all come from one sample, sequenced in a study of shared clonotypes between healthy human individuals. TCRdb's copy holds only in-frame clones and misses some; the assay was immunoSEQ multiplex PCR. The data hold around 1,100,000 clones, with about 72% observed a single time. Sequences were obtained from memory CD4+ T cells from PBMCs. The subset here: CD45RA-negative fraction. The receptors stem from a man between 18 and 29 years old in good health. Some clones in this sample may be carry-over from other donors' samples.

The V gene is TRBV19, the J gene TRBJ2-7; TRBD1 matches 9 bases. The CDR3 is made up of 14 amino acids. Trimming took 9 bases from V and 0 from J; bases not matched to a gene: 6. Looked up from germline, CDR1 is LNHDA and CDR2 is SQIVND (reference sequence). CDR3 sequence: CASRPGQGSYEQYF. The CDR3 DNA sequence: TGTGCCAGCAGACCGGGACAGGGCTCCTACGAGCAGTACTTC.

This clone was found a few times. The chain employs TRBV9 and TRBJ1-2, with TRBD1 matching 11 bases. Germline CDR1 SGDLS, CDR2 YYNGEE. CDR3 size: 15 residues. V lost 2 bases to trimming and J lost 7 bases; unmatched junction nucleotides: 7. The CDR3 sequence: CASSVQGQGGSGYTF. CDR3 nucleotide sequence: TGTGCCAGCAGCGTCCAGGGACAGGGGGGTTCTGGCTACACCTTC.

The chain uses TRBV6-6 and TRBJ2-3, with 7 bases matching TRBD2. The V gene's germline CDR1 is MNHNY and CDR2 SVGAGI (reference sequence). V trimming: 6 bases; J trimming: 6 bases; junction bases outside the gene matches: 3. The CDR3 is 12 residues long. This CDR3 is CASRWEGDTQYF. The CDR3 region has the DNA TGTGCCAGCAGGTGGGAGGGGGATACGCAGTATTTT.

The V gene is TRBV11-2, the J gene TRBJ2-3; D gene unclear. V lost 2 bases to trimming and J lost 4 bases, with 10 bases between them. This CDR3 region has 14 residues. CDR1 is SGHAT, CDR2 FQNNGV, per germline. The CDR3 here is CASSLIQSADTQYF. CDR3 DNA: TGTGCCAGCAGCTTAATACAGAGCGCAGATACGCAGTATTTT.

The chain links TRBV7-6 to TRBJ2-3; 11 nucleotides agree with TRBD2. The germline V gene encodes CDR1 SGHVS and CDR2 FNYEAQ. V lost 3 bases and J lost 4; bases outside the gene matches: 6. This CDR3 region has 16 residues. The CDR3 bases are TGTGCCAGCAGCTTTAATAGCGGGAGGGCCGCAGATACGCAGTATTTT. Its protein product is CASSFNSGRAADTQYF.

The chain uses TRBV6-4 and TRBJ1-1; 7 bases match TRBD1. The germline V gene has CDR1 MRHNA and CDR2 SNTAGT. V lost 0 bases, J lost 4 bases, and 8 bases stayed unmatched. The CDR3 is made up of 16 amino acids. CDR3 amino acids: CASSDSSRGLGTEAFF. DNA for the CDR3: TGTGCCAGCAGTGACTCGTCTAGGGGGCTCGGCACTGAAGCTTTCTTT.

In DNA, the CDR3 is TGCGCCAGCAGCTTGACGTGGGGGCCTGGGGCCAACGTCCTGACTTTC. Translating it yields CASSLTWGPGANVLTF. This sequence joins TRBV5-1 and TRBJ2-6, with D maybe TRBD1 (6 bases). This CDR3 spans 16 amino acids. V lost 1 base, J lost 2 bases, and 10 bases lay in between. Germline CDR1 is SGHRS and CDR2 is YFSETQ.

This clone was observed a handful of times. The chain uses TRBV7-3 and TRBJ1-1; D remains ambiguous. The germline CDR1 and CDR2 sequences are SGHTA and FQGTGA. V was pared by 1 base and J by 3 bases, with 9 bases between. This CDR3 contains 14 residues. CDR3: CASSLSAGHTEAFF. The CDR3 nucleotides are TGTGCCAGCAGCTTAAGTGCCGGCCACACTGAAGCTTTCTTT.